The entry below gives a single TCR beta chain sequence along with its context. This clone was picked up one time. The target of this receptor is not known. Qualities for individual bases were not recorded, and no much larger clone is one base off. TCRbeta CDR3 regions were amplified from genomic DNA by means of the immunoSEQ Assay, a bias-controlled multiplex PCR. In the authors' own workflow: Nucleated cell counts per sample were estimated from amplification of reference gene primers within the assay. To quantify the absolute abundance of each unique TCRbeta CDR3 rearrangement, sequence reads were collapsed and filtered. Productive Simpson clonality was computed per sample as the square root of Simpson's diversity index over productive rearrangements. TCRdb carries this immuneACCESS record with in-frame sequences only. Its versions omit some clonotypes, under half of them owing to an unresolved V gene in the studies checked, with the rest unexplained. Clonal size and the V and J genes are those of that table, whereas D and trimming came from the DNA. This sample has fewer than 95,000 clones in its table, and 88% of those were observed once. The ten largest make up roughly 0.51% of the sample.

Each collaborating institution followed its own protocols to collect whole blood in K2EDTA tubes. For TCRbeta analysis, collaborators shipped samples as frozen whole blood, isolated PBMCs, or DNA extracted from either of those sample types. From the cysteine up to the phenylalanine, the CDR3 has a length of 15 residues. CDR3 DNA is the only sequence kept; it has 45 bases, read in frame from the first base. Trimming at the junction amounts to 1 base on V and 4 bases on J, and the germline ends lie 17 bases apart. The germline V gene specifies SQVTM as CDR1 and ANQGSEA as CDR2. The record originates from a study of blood T cell repertoires in COVID-19 (dated by TCRdb to the early 2020s). Some background on the complete study: Samples covering the acute and convalescent phases of COVID-19 were provided by collaborators in the United States, Italy and Spain. Samples came from the ongoing ImmuneRACE study (first 160 participants) plus 1,254 subjects from 6 global collaborators. The prospective study material was composed of cDNA or gDNA derived from T cells, B-cell-depleted T cells, or PBMCs. The sample metadata nearly always contained a de-identified subject ID, COVID-19 status, age in years and sex. A freely available public database, intended as a resource for researchers studying the immune response to SARS-CoV-2, is where the repertoires were released. Deeply sampled blood TCRbeta repertoires from subjects exposed to, actively infected with, or recovered from COVID-19 were included in the dataset. Where available, HLA class I and class II types were taken from metadata supplied by the sample provider and were not determined by assay-based typing. Points the paper makes about the study in general: Clinical and demographic metadata were provided uncurated, with the amount varying by source and participant.

The V gene is TRBV29-1 and the J gene is TRBJ2-7; TRBD1 could be the D gene, as 6 bases match. Sequenced material: peripheral blood. The receptor was isolated from a man between 60 and 75 years old with acute or convalescent COVID-19. The CDR3 region reads CSVEGSRQGQYEQYF. DNA sequence: TGCAGCGTTGAAGGGTCCCGGCAGGGGCAATACGAGCAGTACTTC.